The 21 T cell receptor beta chains reported below all come from one sample, sequenced in a study of shared clonotypes between healthy human individuals. The repertoire was sequenced with immunoSEQ multiplex PCR; TCRdb's copy has only in-frame clones and lacks some. The repertoire holds millions of clones, with 90% to 95% as singletons. The sample consisted of naive CD4+ T cells sorted from blood. The subset is: CD45RA+ positively selected. All receptors derive from a young man in good health.

The rearrangement joins TRBV10-1 to TRBJ2-5; D may be TRBD1 (5 bases). Looked up from germline, CDR1 is WNHNN and CDR2 is SYGVQD (reference sequence). Trimming pared 0 bases from V and 9 bases from J, leaving 8 bases between. The CDR3 sequence is 12 residues long. This CDR3 is CASSESLGPQYF. The CDR3 DNA reads TGCGCCAGCAGTGAGTCGTTGGGGCCCCAGTACTTC.

The chain has TRBV5-6 and TRBJ2-7, with D perhaps TRBD2 (5 bases). V was trimmed by 4 bases and J by 6 bases, leaving 23 bases between them. The length of the CDR3 is 16 residues. Germline loops: CDR1 SGHDT, CDR2 YYEEEE. The CDR3 loop reads CASSLGAGRPPLEQYF. CDR3 sequence (DNA): TGTGCCAGCAGCCTTGGCGCGGGCAGGCCGCCACTCGAGCAGTACTTC.

A single count supports this clone. CDR3 nucleotide sequence: TGTGCCAGCAGAGACTCACAGGGAAACTATGGCTACACCTTC. Protein product: CASRDSQGNYGYTF. The chain employs TRBV6-1 and TRBJ1-2; weak D call: TRBD1 (6 bases). There are 14 residues in the CDR3. Germline V gene sequence: CDR1 MNHNS, CDR2 SASEGT. The V gene lost 6 bases and the J gene lost 2 bases, with 13 bases spanning the gap.

The chain carries TRBV7-9 and TRBJ1-1, with D perhaps TRBD1 (6 bases). The germline V gene has CDR1 SEHNR and CDR2 FQNEAQ (reference sequence). The CDR3 runs to 16 residues. The ends were cut back, 5 bases at V and 5 bases at J, with 21 bases in the middle. The CDR3 DNA reads TGTGCCAGCAGCCGAGCACGAACAGGGTTGGGGACTGAAGCTTTCTTT. Its translation is CASSRARTGLGTEAFF.

The rearrangement joins TRBV4-1 to TRBJ2-6; D possibly corresponds to TRBD1 (6 bases). Germline V CDR1 and CDR2: MGHRA, YSYEKL. This CDR3 contains 13 residues. The ends were cut back, 8 bases at V and 1 base at J, with 6 bases in the middle. CDR3 residues: CASQGSGANVLTF. The DNA for the CDR3 is TGCGCCAGCCAGGGGTCTGGGGCCAACGTCCTGACTTTC.

The V gene is TRBV5-6, the J gene TRBJ2-5, with unresolved D. Germline-derived CDR1 and CDR2 are SGHDT and YYEEEE. V was cut by 5 bases and J by 4 bases, with 6 bases left in between. The CDR3 covers 11 residues. CDR3 loop: CASRNGETQYF. The CDR3, as DNA: TGTGCCAGCAGGAATGGAGAGACCCAGTACTTC.

This clone came up once. The rearrangement joins TRBV5-1 to TRBJ1-2, with 7 bases fitting TRBD1. The CDR3 has 15 residues. The V gene end was trimmed by 0 bases and the J gene end by 4 bases; junction bases not matched to a gene: 6. From germline, CDR1 is SGHRS and CDR2 YFSETQ. CDR3 in amino acids: CASSLAEGAIYGYTF. CDR3 nucleotide sequence: TGCGCCAGCAGCTTGGCGGAGGGGGCGATCTATGGCTACACCTTC.

V and J are TRBV2 and TRBJ2-2; D unclear. This CDR3 is built from 14 residues. Trimming removed 7 bases from V and 2 bases from J, with 11 bases in between. The V gene's germline CDR1 is SNHLY and CDR2 FYNNEI. Written as DNA, the CDR3 is TGTGCCAGCAAAGTGGGCGGAAACACCGGGGAGCTGTTTTTT. Translating gives CASKVGGNTGELFF.

This chain connects TRBV7-6 to TRBJ2-1, with D perhaps TRBD1 or TRBD2 (6 bases each). Germline V gene lookup returns CDR1 SGHVS and CDR2 FNYEAQ. This CDR3 contains 12 residues. Deletions cut 6 bases from V and 10 bases from J, with 13 bases between. For the CDR3, the DNA is TGTGCCAGCAGACGAATAGGGGGGGAGCAGTTCTTC. Its translation: CASRRIGGEQFF.

As DNA, the CDR3 is TGTGCCAGCAGCTTTCTAACAGGGGCCACCGGGGAGCTGTTTTTT. This gives the protein CASSFLTGATGELFF. The V and J genes are TRBV7-9 and TRBJ2-2; TRBD1 matches 7 bases. The CDR3 sequence is 15 residues long. Germline V CDR1 and CDR2: SEHNR, FQNEAQ (reference sequence). The junction had 5 bases not matched to a gene; V was cut back by 3 bases and J by 4 bases.

The chain joins TRBV5-1 to TRBJ2-3, with 8 bases aligning to TRBD2. Germline values: CDR1 SGHRS, CDR2 YFSETQ. This CDR3 is built from 15 residues. The J segment lost 2 bases and the V segment lost 5 bases, leaving 7 bases of the junction unmatched. The CDR3 spells CASRFYGRDTDTQYF. As DNA, the CDR3 is TGCGCCAGCAGATTTTACGGGAGGGACACAGATACGCAGTATTTT.

This clone occurred a few times. The rearrangement uses TRBV11-1 and TRBJ2-2; D not certain. This CDR3 spans 14 amino acids. V was pared by 5 bases and J by 3 bases, with 10 bases between. CDR1 is SGHAT, CDR2 FQDESV, per germline (reference sequence). The CDR3 is CASSRSPDTGELFF. DNA of the CDR3: TGTGCCAGCAGCCGGAGTCCGGACACCGGGGAGCTGTTTTTT.

The CDR3 spells CASSLVAGNTGELFF. The CDR3 DNA sequence: TGTGCCAGCAGTTTGGTAGCGGGAAACACCGGGGAGCTGTTTTTT. The chain has TRBV6-6 and TRBJ2-2; the match to TRBD2 covers 8 bases. The germline gives CDR1 MNHNY, CDR2 SVGAGI (reference sequence). This CDR3 region has 15 residues. The V segment lost 4 bases and the J segment 2 bases; nucleotides outside the gene matches: 3.

A remark on this clone: This specimen includes other DNA sequences encoding the same CDR3. The rearrangement links TRBV19 to TRBJ2-3; D is unresolved. The germline CDR1 and CDR2 sequences are LNHDA and SQIVND (reference sequence). V gave up 6 bases and J gave up 1 base, with 8 bases separating them. The CDR3 loop spans 13 amino acids. The CDR3 DNA reads TGTGCCAGTAGGGAAGTGGGCACAGATACGCAGTATTTT. Its protein product is CASREVGTDTQYF.

This chain connects TRBV10-1 to TRBJ2-1, with D maybe TRBD1 (5 bases). Germline loops: CDR1 WNHNN, CDR2 SYGVQD (reference sequence). The CDR3 is made up of 13 amino acids. Trimming left V 2 bases short and J 10 bases short, with 12 bases between. DNA for the CDR3: TGCGCCAGCAGTGAGGTTTTTGACAGAGAGCAGTTCTTC. This sequence encodes CASSEVFDREQFF.

The V call is TRBV19, the J call TRBJ2-7; 15 bases fit TRBD2. V lost 6 bases and J lost 2; bases outside the gene matches: 11. The CDR3 has 18 residues. CDR1 is LNHDA, CDR2 SQIVND, per germline (reference sequence). The CDR3 loop is CASSRGLAGGPITYEQYF. The DNA of the CDR3 is TGTGCCAGTAGCCGAGGACTAGCGGGAGGGCCCATTACCTACGAGCAGTACTTC.

The chain uses TRBV5-1 and TRBJ2-7; D ambiguous. Trimming removed 4 bases at V and 0 bases at J, with 11 bases between. The germline V gene has CDR1 SGHRS and CDR2 YFSETQ. The CDR3 is 14 residues long. CDR3 in DNA: TGCGCCAGCAGCCCGGACCCGACCTCCTACGAGCAGTACTTC. Encoded protein: CASSPDPTSYEQYF.

The chain recombines TRBV11-3 with TRBJ2-1; 8 bases are a match to TRBD2. V gave up 2 bases and J gave up 3 bases; unmatched junction bases: 9. Germline values: CDR1 SGHNT, CDR2 YENEEA. The CDR3 extends over 17 amino acids. The CDR3 DNA is TGTGCCAGCAGCTTAATAGGCGGGGGGACTTTCTACAATGAGCAGTTCTTC. This sequence encodes CASSLIGGGTFYNEQFF.

A remark on this clone: The sample contains more than one DNA sequence encoding this CDR3. The chain combines TRBV28 with TRBJ2-5; TRBD2 aligns across 10 bases. After removal of 5 bases from V and 2 bases from J, the junction contained 5 bases not matched to a gene. The CDR3 consists of 15 residues. Germline V gene sequence: CDR1 MDHEN, CDR2 SYDVKM. DNA of the CDR3: TGTGCCAGCAGTCTCCCGGGACTAGCGCAAGAGACCCAGTACTTC. Translation: CASSLPGLAQETQYF.

This clone came up a few times. The sample has other DNA sequences that encode this CDR3 too. The chain links TRBV7-3 to TRBJ1-2; 8 bases align to TRBD1. Unmatched junction bases numbered 3, after V lost 5 bases and J lost 4 bases. This CDR3 has 13 residues. CDR1 and CDR2 (germline): SGHTA, FQGTGA. The CDR3 DNA reads TGTGCCAGCAGCCCAGGACAGGGCTATGGCTACACCTTC. Translating gives CASSPGQGYGYTF.

This clone showed up just a few times. V is TRBV30 and J is TRBJ1-1, with no clear D. From germline, CDR1 is GTSNPN and CDR2 SVGIG (reference sequence). The CDR3 is 14 amino acids. V lost 4 bases, J lost 3 bases, and 15 bases lay in between. CDR3 bases: TGTGCCTGGAACCAACGGGGTAAGGACACTGAAGCTTTCTTT. The encoded protein is CAWNQRGKDTEAFF.